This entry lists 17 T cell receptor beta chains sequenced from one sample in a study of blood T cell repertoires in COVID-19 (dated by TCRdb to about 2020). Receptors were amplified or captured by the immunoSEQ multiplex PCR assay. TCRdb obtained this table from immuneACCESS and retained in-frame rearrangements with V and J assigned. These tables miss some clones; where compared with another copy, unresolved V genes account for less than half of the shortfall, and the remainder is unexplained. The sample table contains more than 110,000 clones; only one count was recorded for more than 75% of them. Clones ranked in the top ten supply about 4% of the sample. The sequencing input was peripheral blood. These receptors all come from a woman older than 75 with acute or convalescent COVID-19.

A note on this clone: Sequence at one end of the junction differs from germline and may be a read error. Written as DNA, the CDR3 is TGCGCCAGCAGATTGGCTCCTAGCGGGAAGGGAGAGCAGTACTTC. The encoded protein is CASRLAPSGKGEQYF. The rearrangement links TRBV5-1 to TRBJ2-7; 9 nucleotides match TRBD2. CDR3 length: 15 residues. From germline, CDR1 is SGHRS and CDR2 YFSETQ.

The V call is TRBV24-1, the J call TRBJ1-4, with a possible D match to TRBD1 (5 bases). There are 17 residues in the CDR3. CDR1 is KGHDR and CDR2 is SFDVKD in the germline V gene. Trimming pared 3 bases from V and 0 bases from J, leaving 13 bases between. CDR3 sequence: CATSDGADFATNEKLFF. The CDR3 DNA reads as TGTGCCACCAGTGATGGGGCAGACTTTGCAACTAATGAAAAACTGTTTTTT.

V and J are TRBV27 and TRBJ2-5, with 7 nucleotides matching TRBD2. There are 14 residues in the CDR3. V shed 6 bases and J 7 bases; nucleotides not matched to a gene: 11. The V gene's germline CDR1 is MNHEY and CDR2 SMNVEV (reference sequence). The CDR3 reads CASRILGRGGTQYF. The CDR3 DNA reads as TGTGCCAGCAGAATCTTAGGGCGCGGGGGGACCCAGTACTTC.

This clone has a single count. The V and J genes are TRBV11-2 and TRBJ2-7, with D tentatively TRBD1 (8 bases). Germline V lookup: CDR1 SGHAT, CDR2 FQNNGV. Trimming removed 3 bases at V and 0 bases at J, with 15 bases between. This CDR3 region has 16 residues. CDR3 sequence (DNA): TGTGCCAGCAGCTTCTCAAGCGGGACAGGCTCCTACGAGCAGTACTTC. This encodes CASSFSSGTGSYEQYF.

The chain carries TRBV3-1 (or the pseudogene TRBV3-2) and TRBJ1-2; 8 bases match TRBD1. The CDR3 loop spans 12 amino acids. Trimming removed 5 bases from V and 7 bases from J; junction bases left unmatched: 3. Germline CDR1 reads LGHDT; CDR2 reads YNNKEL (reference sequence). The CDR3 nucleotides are TGTGCCAGCAGCTACACAGGGGGTGGCTACACCTTC. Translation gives CASSYTGGGYTF.

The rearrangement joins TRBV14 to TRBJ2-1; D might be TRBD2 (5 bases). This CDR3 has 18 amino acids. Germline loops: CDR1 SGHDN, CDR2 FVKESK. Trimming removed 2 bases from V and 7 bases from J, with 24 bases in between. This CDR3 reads CASSQSILRGRTNNEQFF. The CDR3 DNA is TGTGCCAGCAGCCAAAGTATTCTTCGAGGGAGAACTAATAATGAGCAGTTCTTC.

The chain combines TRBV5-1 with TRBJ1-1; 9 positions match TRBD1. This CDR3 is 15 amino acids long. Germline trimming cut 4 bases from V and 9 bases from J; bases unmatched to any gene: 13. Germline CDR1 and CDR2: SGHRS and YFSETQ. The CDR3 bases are TGCGCCAGCAGCATCAAGTGGCCGGGACAGGGTAAAGCTTTCTTT. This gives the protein CASSIKWPGQGKAFF.

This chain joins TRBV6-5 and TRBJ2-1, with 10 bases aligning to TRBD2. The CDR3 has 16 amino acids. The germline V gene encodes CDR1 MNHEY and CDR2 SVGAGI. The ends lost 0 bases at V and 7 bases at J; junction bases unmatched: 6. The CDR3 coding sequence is TGTGCCAGCAGTTACTCTGGACTAGCGGTTTATAATGAGCAGTTCTTC. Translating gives CASSYSGLAVYNEQFF.

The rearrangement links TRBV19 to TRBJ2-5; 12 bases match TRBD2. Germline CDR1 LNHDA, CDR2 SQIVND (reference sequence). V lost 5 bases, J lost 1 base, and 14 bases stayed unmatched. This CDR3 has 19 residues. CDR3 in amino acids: CASSPGRASGRAFQETQYF. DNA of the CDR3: TGTGCCAGTAGTCCCGGAAGGGCTAGCGGGAGGGCCTTCCAAGAGACCCAGTACTTC.

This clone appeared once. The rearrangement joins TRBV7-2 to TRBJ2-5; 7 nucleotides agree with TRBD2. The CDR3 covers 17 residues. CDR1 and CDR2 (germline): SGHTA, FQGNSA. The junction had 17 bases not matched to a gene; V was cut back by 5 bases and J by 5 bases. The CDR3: CASSPPYASGLGETQYF. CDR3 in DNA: TGTGCCAGCAGCCCTCCCTACGCTAGCGGACTAGGGGAGACCCAGTACTTC. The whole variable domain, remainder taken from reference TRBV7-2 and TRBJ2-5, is GAGVSQSPSNKVTEKGKDVELRCDPISGHTALYWYRQSLGQGLEFLIYFQGNSAPDKSGLPSDRFSAERTGGSVSTLTIQRTQQEDSAVYLCASSPPYASGLGETQYFGPGTRLLVL.

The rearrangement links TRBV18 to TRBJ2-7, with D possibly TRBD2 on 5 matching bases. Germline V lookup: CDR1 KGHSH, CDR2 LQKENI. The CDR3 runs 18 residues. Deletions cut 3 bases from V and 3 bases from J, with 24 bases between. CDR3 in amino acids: CASSPPLGWEHQNYEQYF. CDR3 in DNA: TGTGCCAGCTCACCCCCGCTCGGATGGGAGCATCAAAACTACGAGCAGTACTTC.

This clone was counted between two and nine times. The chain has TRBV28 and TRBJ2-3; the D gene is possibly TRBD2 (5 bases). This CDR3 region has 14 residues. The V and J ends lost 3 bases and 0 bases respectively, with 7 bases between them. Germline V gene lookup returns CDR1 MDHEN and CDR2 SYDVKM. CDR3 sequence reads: CASSFEGSTDTQYF. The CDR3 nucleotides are TGTGCCAGCAGTTTCGAGGGTAGCACAGATACGCAGTATTTT.

The CDR3, as DNA: TGTGCCTGGAGTCCGGCCGGGTTAGATACGCAGTATTTT. It translates to CAWSPAGLDTQYF. V usage is TRBV30 and J usage is TRBJ2-3; no reliable D call. V lost 2 bases to trimming and J lost 5 bases, with 11 bases between them. Looked up from germline, CDR1 is GTSNPN and CDR2 is SVGIG (reference sequence). The CDR3 extends over 13 amino acids.

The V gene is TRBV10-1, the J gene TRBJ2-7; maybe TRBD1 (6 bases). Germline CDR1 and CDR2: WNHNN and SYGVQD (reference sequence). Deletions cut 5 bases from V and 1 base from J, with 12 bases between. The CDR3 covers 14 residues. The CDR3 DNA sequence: TGCGCCAGCAGTCCCAGGGGAGATTCCTACGAGCAGTACTTC. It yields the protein CASSPRGDSYEQYF.

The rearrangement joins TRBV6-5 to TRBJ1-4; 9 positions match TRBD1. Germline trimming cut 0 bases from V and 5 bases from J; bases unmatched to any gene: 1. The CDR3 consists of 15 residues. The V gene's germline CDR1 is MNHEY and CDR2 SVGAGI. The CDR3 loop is CASSYSDRGNEKLFF. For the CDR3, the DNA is TGTGCCAGCAGTTACTCAGACAGGGGGAATGAAAAACTGTTTTTT.

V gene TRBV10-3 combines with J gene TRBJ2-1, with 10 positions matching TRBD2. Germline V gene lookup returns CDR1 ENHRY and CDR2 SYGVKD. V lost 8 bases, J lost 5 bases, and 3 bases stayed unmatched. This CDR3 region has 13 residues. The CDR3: CAIGGTSDNEQFF. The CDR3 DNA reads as TGTGCCATCGGGGGGACTAGCGACAATGAGCAGTTCTTC.

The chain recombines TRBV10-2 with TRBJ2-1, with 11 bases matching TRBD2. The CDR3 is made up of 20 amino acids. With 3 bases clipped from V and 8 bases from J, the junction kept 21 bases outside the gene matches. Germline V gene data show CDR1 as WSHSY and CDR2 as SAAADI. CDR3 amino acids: CASSEGLRGTTSGSIHEQFF. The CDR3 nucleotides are TGCGCCAGCAGTGAAGGCCTTCGGGGAACAACTAGCGGGAGTATCCATGAGCAGTTCTTC.